The present TCR beta chain was sequenced within a study of regulatory T cells in long-lasting Graves disease. CDR3 length equals 15 residues. Trimming removed 4 bases at V and 2 bases at J, with 11 bases between. Germline values: CDR1 MDHEN, CDR2 SYDVKM. Building of the TCR beta libraries involved iRepertoire HTBI primers and Arm-PCR of CDR3 regions. In TCRdb, the multiplex PCR reads were re-called with MiXCR into one record per CDR3 protein. Of more than 450,000 distinct CDR3 sequences listed, more than 10% are singletons. Sample time point: newly diagnosed GD, antithyroid drugs for less than 3 months. Isolated PBMC RNA provided the starting material for the TCR library. This clonotype was recorded many times. These same data were also listed under a study on T cells in Graves' hyperthyroidism and ophthalmopathy. Per that paper: Within blood appeared most thyroid clonotypes that had expanded above 0.001.

The sample here was peripheral blood mononuclear cells (PBMCs), taken at new diagnosis, from a patient treated with antithyroid drugs. The source is a woman in her twenties or thirties with Graves disease. This chain joins TRBV28 and TRBJ1-4, with D perhaps TRBD1 (5 bases). The CDR3 DNA reads TGTGCCAGCAGTTCCGGGGGACCGACTAATGAAAAACTGTTTTTT. As protein: CASSSGGPTNEKLFF.